Sequencing of this T cell receptor beta chain was carried out in a study of T-cell memory formation after mild COVID-19. Background on the study: The two donors had largely donor-specific TCR clusters.

CDR3 length: 14 amino acids. CDR1 and CDR2 (germline): MDHEN, SYDVKM. The germline V and J ends were trimmed by 7 bases and 3 bases, with 15 bases remaining between them. The authors produced TCR alpha and TCR beta cDNA libraries with sample barcodes and UMIs by 5'RACE using constant-segment primers. MiXCR, run by TCRdb on the 5' RACE reads, gives a single entry per CDR3 protein. The sample holds more than 250,000 distinct CDR3 sequences, roughly 18% seen once. The chain combines TRBV28 with TRBJ2-5; TRBD2 is a possible D gene (5 bases). Sequencing used PBMCs or a T cell subset sorted from them (not recorded which). The origin of this receptor is a man younger than 35 who had mild COVID-19 (a few samples of this study predate the infection). Cell type and time point are not known. CDR3 residues: CASNPRGLEETQYF. The CDR3 DNA is TGTGCCAGCAATCCCAGAGGACTGGAAGAGACCCAGTACTTC.